This T cell receptor (beta chain) was captured by sequencing in a study of PD-L1 blockade in urothelial cancer. For the study at large: About 85% of the roughly 30 patients were males with bladder-origin urothelial cancer. Patients' prior chemotherapy regimens numbered 0 to 3. General study findings and limits: Each patient contributed one FFPE tumor sample, not taken right before treatment.

Investigators quantified FFPE tumor DNA with amplified housekeeping genes. Profiling relied on immunoSEQ multiplex PCR, and the TCRdb table lists in-frame clones only, not all of them. Here the sample spans some 2,500 clones, around 31% being singletons. CDR1 is MNHGY, CDR2 SAAAGT, per germline. The CDR3 has 15 residues. V gave up 6 bases and J gave up 5 bases, with 14 bases separating them. By sample fraction, this clone is medium-sized. As yet, its antigen is unknown. The chain recombines TRBV6-8 with TRBJ1-6, with D possibly being TRBD1 (6 bases). This specimen consisted of tumor tissue, obtained before atezolizumab (anti-PD-L1) treatment. This sequence was found in a man aged 65 to 85 with urothelial cancer. CDR3 sequence reads: CASREGQTNNSPLHF. In DNA, the CDR3 is TGTGCCAGCAGGGAAGGACAGACCAATAATTCACCCCTCCACTTT.